Sequencing of this T cell receptor (beta chain) was carried out in a study of vaccination and CD4 T cells after COVID-19. The overall study: Nasal swab PCR detected SARS-CoV-2 in convalescent patients, who comprised 9 or 10 mild cases and one severe case. The study drew post-COVID samples a median 101 days after diagnosis (range 35 to 161). The cells in question were stimulated using overlapping spike peptides derived from SARS-CoV-2, HCoV-NL63, HCoV-OC43 and HCoV-229E.

Of note for this clonotype: Its antigen is unidentified.

The treatment: roughly 10-day PBMC culture with coronavirus spike peptide pools or control peptides (ViraFEST assay). Fresh replacement IL-2 medium substituted for half the medium on days 3 and 7. The Oncomine TCR Beta short-read assay sequenced DNA from cultured CD4+ T cells. TCRdb fed the PCR reads into MiXCR, producing one record per CDR3 protein. The sample lists some 12,000 distinct CDR3 sequences, 54% occurring once. This CDR3 has 12 residues. Trimming removed 6 bases from V and 0 bases from J, with 6 bases in between. CDR1 and CDR2 from the germline V gene are SNHLY and FYNNEI. This clonotype was sampled from a human donor with COVID-19. V is TRBV2 and J is TRBJ2-7; D is undetermined. The specimen comprised cultured CD4+ T cells from blood, sampled after SARS-CoV-2 vaccination. CDR3 loop: CASRYSSYEQYF. CDR3 nucleotides: TGTGCCAGCAGATACAGCTCCTACGAGCAGTACTTC.